This record covers a single TCR beta chain. The antigen this receptor binds is unknown. Base qualities are missing; no much larger clone stands one base away. Its CDR3 holds 14 amino acids, cysteine through phenylalanine. The read is trimmed to its CDR3 DNA, 42 bases read in frame from base 1. V drops 6 bases and J drops 0 bases, leaving 9 bases in between. Via the germline V gene, CDR1 is SGHDT and CDR2 YYEEEE. Ficoll-Paque density gradient centrifugation was used to isolate PBMCs. This sample stems from a study of T-cell memory formation after mild COVID-19 (dated by TCRdb to the early 2020s). With respect to the entire study: Most TCR sequence clusters were specific to one of the two donors. In a couple of donors, T-cell clones that expanded and contracted after mild COVID-19 were tracked by sequencing TCRalpha and TCRbeta repertoires over time. Two young, previously healthy adult volunteers made up the cohort, one male and one female. Study-level results and caveats: The detection of some responding clones in pre-infection memory suggests that pre-existing cross-reactive memory T cells joined the SARS-CoV-2 response. Clones that contracted from day 15 to 85 showed balanced CD4/CD8 phenotypes, whereas a second wave of clones that expanded from day 15 to 37 leaned towards CD4+. The study included only a couple of mild cases, and larger cohorts that include severe cases with pre-infection samples were judged to be necessary. Contracting CD4+ clones were located mainly in the CM and EM memory subsets, whereas CD8+ clones were found to be enriched in EMRA. The second-wave clones that peaked on day 37 were not confirmed to be SARS-CoV-2 specific.

The instrument was an Illumina NovaSeq 6000. TCRalpha and TCRbeta cDNA libraries were constructed by 5'RACE with constant-segment primers, with sample barcodes and unique molecular identifiers being introduced. RNA was extracted from every sample with Trizol reagent. Libraries were amplified in two PCR steps, with a second sample barcode and Illumina TruSeq adapters added in the second step. Sequencing of libraries was performed on an Illumina NovaSeq with 2 x 150 bp paired-end reads. Turning to the authors' computational methods: With migec v1.2.7, reads were demultiplexed and then collapsed into UMI-guided consensus sequences. Using mixcr v2.1.11, UMI consensuses were aligned to TRA and TRB V and J templates and then assembled into clonotypes. Expanded or contracted clonotypes were those called significant by both edgeR and NoisET, with noise models trained on biological replicates. For edgeR calls, the cutoffs were a false discovery rate-adjusted p below 0.01 and a log2 fold-change threshold of 1. As an exploratory analysis of dynamics, max-normalized trajectories of the 1000 most abundant clonotypes were examined with PCA combined with hierarchical clustering. Each responding clone was given a CD4 or CD8 phenotype based on the CD4+ and CD8+ repertoires, which had been sequenced separately. TCRdb trimmed public reads at Q25 via fastp, called clones via MiXCR and kept in-frame beta chains. Merged by CDR3 protein, the rows form single entries marked with the most common genes and DNA. The V and J calls were not made by the authors but by TCRdb's processing. The sample table records about 470,000 distinct CDR3 sequences; around a quarter of these occur just once. Approximately 13% of the sample belongs to the ten largest clones.

This TCR came from an adult woman who had mild COVID-19 (a few samples of this study predate the infection). The sample titles of this study are shuffled in the database, so cell type and time point are left out; the donor was told from shared clones. The sequenced sample consisted of PBMCs or a T cell subset sorted from them (not recorded which). The receptor chain draws on TRBV5-6 and TRBJ2-2; the D gene is unclear. The nucleotide sequence is TGTGCCAGCACCCCGACGGCGAACACCGGGGAGCTGTTTTTT. Translation gives CASTPTANTGELFF.